This T cell receptor (beta chain) was captured by sequencing in a study of T-cell memory formation after mild COVID-19. Germline V gene data show CDR1 as GTSNPN and CDR2 as SVGIG (reference sequence). This CDR3 contains 12 residues. The germline V and J ends were trimmed by 4 bases and 4 bases, with 10 bases remaining between them. TCRdb processed the 5' RACE reads anew with MiXCR; each CDR3 protein has one entry. The data contain 450,000 or so distinct CDR3 sequences, 25% of them singletons. The specimen sequenced was PBMCs or a T cell subset sorted from them (not recorded which). This rearrangement joins TRBV30 to TRBJ1-2, with D possibly being TRBD1 (6 bases). This clonotype was sampled from an adult woman who had mild COVID-19 (a few samples of this study predate the infection). Cell type and time point are not known. CDR3 protein: CAWTRGAYGYTF. DNA of the CDR3: TGTGCCTGGACAAGGGGGGCCTATGGCTACACCTTC.